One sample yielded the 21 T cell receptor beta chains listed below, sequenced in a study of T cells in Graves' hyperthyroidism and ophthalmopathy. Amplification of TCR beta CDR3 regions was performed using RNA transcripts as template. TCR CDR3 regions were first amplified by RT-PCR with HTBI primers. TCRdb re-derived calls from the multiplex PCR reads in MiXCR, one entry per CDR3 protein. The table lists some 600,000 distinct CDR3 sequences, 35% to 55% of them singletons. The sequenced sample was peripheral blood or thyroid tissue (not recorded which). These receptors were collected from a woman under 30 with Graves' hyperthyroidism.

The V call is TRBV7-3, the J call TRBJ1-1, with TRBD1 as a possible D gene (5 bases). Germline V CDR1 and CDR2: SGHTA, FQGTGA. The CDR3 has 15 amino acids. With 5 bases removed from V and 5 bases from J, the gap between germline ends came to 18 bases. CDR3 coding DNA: TGTGCCAGCAGCCAAGAAGGGGCTGGGAGGACTGAAGCTTTCTTT. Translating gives CASSQEGAGRTEAFF.

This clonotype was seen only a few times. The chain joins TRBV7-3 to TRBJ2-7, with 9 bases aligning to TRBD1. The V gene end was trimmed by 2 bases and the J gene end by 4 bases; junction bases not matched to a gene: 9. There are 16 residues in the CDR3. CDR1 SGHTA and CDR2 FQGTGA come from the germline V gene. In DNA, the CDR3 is TGTGCCAGCAGCTTAGGGCCCCCGGGACAGGGTTACGAGCAGTACTTC. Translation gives CASSLGPPGQGYEQYF.

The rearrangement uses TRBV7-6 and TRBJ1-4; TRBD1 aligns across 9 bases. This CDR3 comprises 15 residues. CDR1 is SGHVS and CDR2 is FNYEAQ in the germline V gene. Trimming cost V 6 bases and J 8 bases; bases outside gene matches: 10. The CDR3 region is CASSLMGQGGEKLFF. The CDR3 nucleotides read TGTGCCAGCAGTTTAATGGGACAGGGTGGCGAAAAACTGTTTTTT. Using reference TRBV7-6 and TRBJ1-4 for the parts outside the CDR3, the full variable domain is GAGVSQSPRYKVTKRGQDVALRCDPISGHVSLYWYRQALGQGPEFLTYFNYEAQQDKSGLPNDRFSAERPEGSISTLTIQRTEQRDSAMYRCASSLMGQGGEKLFFGSGTQLSVL.

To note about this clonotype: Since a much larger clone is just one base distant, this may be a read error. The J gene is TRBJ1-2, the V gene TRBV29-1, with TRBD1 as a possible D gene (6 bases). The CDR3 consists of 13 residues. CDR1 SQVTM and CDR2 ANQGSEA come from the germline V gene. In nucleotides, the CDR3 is TGCAGCGTAGAGGGAGGGCTTCTCGGGGGCTACATCTTC. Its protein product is CSVEGGLLGGYIF.

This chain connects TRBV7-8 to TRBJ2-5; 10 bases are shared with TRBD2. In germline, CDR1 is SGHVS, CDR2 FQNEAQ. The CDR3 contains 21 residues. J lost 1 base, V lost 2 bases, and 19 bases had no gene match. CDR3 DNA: TGTGCCAGCAGCTTATCGGAAAGCGGGAGGGCCTTTCTACTGAGCCAAGAGACCCAGTACTTC. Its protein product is CASSLSESGRAFLLSQETQYF.

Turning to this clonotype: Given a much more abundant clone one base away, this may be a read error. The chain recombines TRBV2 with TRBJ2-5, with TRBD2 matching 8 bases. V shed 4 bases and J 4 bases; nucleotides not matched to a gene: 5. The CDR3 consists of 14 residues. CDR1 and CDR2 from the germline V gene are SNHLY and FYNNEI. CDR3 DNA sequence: TGTGCCAGCAGTGCGAGCGGGAGAGGAGAGACCCAGTACTTC. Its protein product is CASSASGRGETQYF.

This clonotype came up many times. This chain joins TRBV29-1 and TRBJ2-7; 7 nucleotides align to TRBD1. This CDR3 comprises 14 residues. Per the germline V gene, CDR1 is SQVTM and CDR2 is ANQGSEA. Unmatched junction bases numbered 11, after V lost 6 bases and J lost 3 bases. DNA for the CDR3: TGCAGCGTCCAATGGGACAGAGCAGTCTACGAGCAGTACTTC. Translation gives CSVQWDRAVYEQYF.

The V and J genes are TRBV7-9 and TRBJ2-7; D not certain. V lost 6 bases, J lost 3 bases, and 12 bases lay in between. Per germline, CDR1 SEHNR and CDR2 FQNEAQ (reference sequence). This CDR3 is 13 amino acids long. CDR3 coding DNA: TGTGCCAGCAGTTACCCCAGCAGCTACGAGCAGTACTTC. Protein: CASSYPSSYEQYF.

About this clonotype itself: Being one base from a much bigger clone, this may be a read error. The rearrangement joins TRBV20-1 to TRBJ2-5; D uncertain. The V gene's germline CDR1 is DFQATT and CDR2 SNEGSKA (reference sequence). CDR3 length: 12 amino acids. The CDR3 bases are TGCGGTGCCAGGCCTAACCGGGAGACCCAGTACTTC. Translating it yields CGARPNRETQYF.

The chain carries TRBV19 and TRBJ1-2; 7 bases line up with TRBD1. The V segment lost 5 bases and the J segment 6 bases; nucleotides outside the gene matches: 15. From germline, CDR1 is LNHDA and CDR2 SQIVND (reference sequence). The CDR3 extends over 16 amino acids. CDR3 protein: CASSENRDSILNGYTF. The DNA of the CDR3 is TGTGCCAGTAGTGAAAACCGGGACAGCATTCTTAATGGCTACACCTTC.

In nucleotides, the CDR3 is TGTGCCAGCAGCTCGTATCGCTTCGACGACATGGGGTTACATGGCTACACCTTC. The encoded protein is CASSSYRFDDMGLHGYTF. V usage is TRBV7-6 and J usage is TRBJ1-2; no firm D call. V lost 4 bases and J lost 6, with 27 bases in between. This CDR3 spans 18 amino acids. Germline CDR1 reads SGHVS; CDR2 reads FNYEAQ.

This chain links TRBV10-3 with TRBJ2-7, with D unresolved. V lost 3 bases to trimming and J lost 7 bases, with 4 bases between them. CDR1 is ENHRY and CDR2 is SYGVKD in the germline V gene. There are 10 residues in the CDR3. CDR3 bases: TGTGCCATCAGTGACCGGGAGCAGTACTTC. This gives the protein CAISDREQYF.

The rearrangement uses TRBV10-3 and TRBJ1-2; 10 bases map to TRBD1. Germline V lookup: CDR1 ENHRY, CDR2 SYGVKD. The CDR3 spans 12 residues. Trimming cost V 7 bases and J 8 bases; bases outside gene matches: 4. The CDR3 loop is CAINGQGVGYTF. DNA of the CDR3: TGTGCCATCAATGGACAGGGGGTCGGCTACACCTTC.

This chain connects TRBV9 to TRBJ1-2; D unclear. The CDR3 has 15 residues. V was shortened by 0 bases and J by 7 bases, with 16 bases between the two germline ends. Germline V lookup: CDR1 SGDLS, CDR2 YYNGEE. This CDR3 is CASSVEAAGEGGYTF. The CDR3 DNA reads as TGTGCCAGCAGCGTAGAGGCAGCCGGGGAGGGTGGCTACACCTTC.

In DNA, the CDR3 is TGTGCCAGCTCACCCCCGCAGAAGAGGACCGGGGAGCTGTTTTTT. As protein: CASSPPQKRTGELFF. The rearrangement joins TRBV2 to TRBJ2-2; D is unresolved. CDR1 and CDR2 (germline): SNHLY, FYNNEI. Trimming shortened V by 8 bases and J by 5 bases, and 18 bases separated the two germline ends. The CDR3 runs 15 residues.

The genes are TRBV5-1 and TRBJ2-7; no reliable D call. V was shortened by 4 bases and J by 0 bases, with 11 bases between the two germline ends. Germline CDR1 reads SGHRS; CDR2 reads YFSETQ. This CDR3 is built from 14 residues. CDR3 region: CASSPLGASYEQYF. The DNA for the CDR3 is TGCGCCAGCAGCCCACTGGGCGCCTCCTACGAGCAGTACTTC.

CDR3 sequence reads: CSANPVQGAHTF. Here the CDR3 DNA reads TGCAGTGCTAACCCAGTACAGGGGGCCCACACCTTC. This chain uses TRBV20-1 with TRBJ1-2, with 9 bases lining up with TRBD1. V lost 4 bases and J lost 12; bases outside the gene matches: 9. Germline values: CDR1 DFQATT, CDR2 SNEGSKA (reference sequence). The CDR3 length is 12 residues.

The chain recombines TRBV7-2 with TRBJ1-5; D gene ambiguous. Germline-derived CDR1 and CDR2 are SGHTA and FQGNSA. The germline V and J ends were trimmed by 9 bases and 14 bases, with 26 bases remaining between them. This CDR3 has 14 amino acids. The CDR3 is CASSIAGGPKDEHF. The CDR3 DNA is TGTGCCAGTAGTATAGCGGGAGGGCCGAAGGACGAGCATTTT. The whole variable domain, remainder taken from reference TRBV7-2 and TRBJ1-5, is GAGVSQSPSNKVTEKGKDVELRCDPISGHTALYWYRQSLGQGLEFLIYFQGNSAPDKSGLPSDRFSAERTGGSVSTLTIQRTQQEDSAVYLCASSIAGGPKDEHFGDGTRLSIL.

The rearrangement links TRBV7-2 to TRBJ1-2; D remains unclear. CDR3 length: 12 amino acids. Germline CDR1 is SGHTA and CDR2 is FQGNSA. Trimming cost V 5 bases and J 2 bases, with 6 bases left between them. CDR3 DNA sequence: TGTGCCAGCAGCACCCGCAACTATGGCTACACCTTC. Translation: CASSTRNYGYTF. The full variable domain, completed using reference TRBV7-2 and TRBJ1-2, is GAGVSQSPSNKVTEKGKDVELRCDPISGHTALYWYRQSLGQGLEFLIYFQGNSAPDKSGLPSDRFSAERTGGSVSTLTIQRTQQEDSAVYLCASSTRNYGYTFGSGTRLTVV.

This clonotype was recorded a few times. CDR3 sequence: CASSPIRTGLYGYTF. CDR3 DNA: TGTGCCAGCAGCCCCATACGGACAGGACTCTATGGCTACACCTTC. The chain has TRBV7-6 and TRBJ1-2, with TRBD1 matching 7 bases. Germline values: CDR1 SGHVS, CDR2 FNYEAQ. V was clipped by 5 bases and J by 4 bases; unmatched bases: 10. The CDR3 runs to 15 residues.

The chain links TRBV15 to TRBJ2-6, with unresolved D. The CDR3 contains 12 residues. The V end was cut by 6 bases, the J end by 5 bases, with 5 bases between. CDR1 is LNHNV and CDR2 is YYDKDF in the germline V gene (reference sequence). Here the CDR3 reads CATSRRANVLTF. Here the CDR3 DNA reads TGTGCCACCAGTCGACGGGCCAACGTCCTGACTTTC. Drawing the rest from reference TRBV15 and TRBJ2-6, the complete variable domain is DAMVIQNPRYQVTQFGKPVTLSCSQTLNHNVMYWYQQKSSQAPKLLFHYYDKDFNNEADTPDNFQSRRPNTSFCFLDIRSPGLGDTAMYLCATSRRANVLTFGAGSRLTVL.